This T cell receptor (beta chain) is drawn from a study of control samples from healthy donors and cancer patients. CDR1 is SGHTS and CDR2 is YDEGEE in the germline V gene. V was pared by 4 bases and J by 4 bases, with 11 bases of the junction left unmatched. The CDR3 loop spans 16 amino acids. Produced via immunoSEQ multiplex PCR; TCRdb's table is partial and in-frame only. Here the sample spans tens of thousands of clones, around 90% being singletons. This TCR was recovered from a woman in her 70s in good health. The chain joins TRBV5-8 to TRBJ2-1, with 7 bases lining up with TRBD2. The source material was blood. CDR3 residues: CASSQEAGVRYNEQFF. The CDR3, as DNA: TGTGCCAGCAGCCAAGAGGCGGGGGTGAGATACAATGAGCAGTTCTTC.